A selection of T cell receptor beta chains follows, all from one sample in a study of siplizumab effects on memory and regulatory T cells. The assay was immunoSEQ multiplex PCR, and TCRdb's table has in-frame clones only and misses some. The sample yields around 110,000 clones, about 94% seen once. The sample consisted of non-Treg CD4+ T cells sorted from blood. These receptor sequences come from a human donor in good health. Each CDR3 is given with its conserved first and last residue. The D gene is left open where the match is weak.

V	D	J	CDR3
TRBV4-1	.	TRBJ1-4	CASRRGGIDEKLFF
TRBV7-7	.	TRBJ1-2	CASTFRGKTERPNYGYTF
TRBV15	.	TRBJ2-5	CATSRAQGGQETQYF
TRBV7-9	.	TRBJ1-6	CASSFFQGEPLHF
TRBV7-2	TRBD1	TRBJ2-1	CASSRFDRGSEQFF
TRBV6-5	TRBD2	TRBJ2-5	CASSYSRLAGETQYF
TRBV5-4	TRBD1	TRBJ2-7	CASSLAGQGSYEQYF
TRBV7-8	.	TRBJ2-1	CASSWGNEQFF
TRBV2	.	TRBJ2-3	CATGTSADTQYF
TRBV7-8	.	TRBJ1-3	CASSFGRGENTIYF
TRBV7-2	.	TRBJ1-2	CASRVQGGYGYTF
TRBV6-1	.	TRBJ1-4	CASTPQGSTNEKLFF
TRBV7-2	TRBD1	TRBJ2-7	CASSFGAGQGDEQYF
TRBV18	.	TRBJ2-3	CASSPISGGRDTQYF
TRBV7-2	.	TRBJ2-7	CASSPIQVHYEQYF
TRBV9	.	TRBJ1-2	CASSPPPGHRNYGYTF
TRBV5-8	TRBD1	TRBJ1-6	CACHHRGGLSPLHF
TRBV30	.	TRBJ1-1	CAWANTEAFF
TRBV10-1	TRBD2	TRBJ2-7	CASSSGRARDEQYF
TRBV6-6	.	TRBJ1-1	CASIKGMNTEAFF
TRBV5-1	.	TRBJ2-3	CASSPQGSDTQYF
TRBV6-5	TRBD1	TRBJ1-2	CASRKGQGYGYTF
TRBV2	TRBD1	TRBJ1-6	CASRMTGSYNSPLHF
TRBV6-6	.	TRBJ2-1	CASTLYRDHYNEQFF
TRBV5-6	.	TRBJ2-7	CASSFPHAQAYEQYF
TRBV6-6	.	TRBJ1-4	CASRGATNEKLFF
TRBV11-2	.	TRBJ1-2	CASEGGSNYGYTF
TRBV6-5	.	TRBJ1-1	CASSYSGRDNTEAFF
TRBV28	TRBD1	TRBJ1-5	CASISGQGLLIQPQHF
TRBV10-3	.	TRBJ2-5	CAISAEGETQYF
TRBV2	.	TRBJ1-5	CASSADGQLNQPQHF
TRBV6-6	.	TRBJ1-1	CASSYSLGAFF
TRBV18	.	TRBJ2-1	CASSSRADRSYNEQFF
TRBV4-1	.	TRBJ2-3	CASSPRGAGTDTQYF
TRBV27	.	TRBJ1-1	CASSSQTAEAFF
TRBV2	TRBD1	TRBJ1-1	CASSGQALNTEAFF
TRBV5-4	TRBD1	TRBJ1-2	CASRRAGGPLNYGYTF
TRBV18	TRBD1	TRBJ1-1	CASSPDRGPTEAFF
TRBV11-2	.	TRBJ1-4	CASSFRGEKLFF
TRBV10-3	TRBD1	TRBJ2-6	CAISQLGQSGANVLTF
TRBV15	.	TRBJ1-5	CATSSWRNEEPQHF
TRBV18	TRBD2	TRBJ2-1	CASSPGLAPLNEQFF